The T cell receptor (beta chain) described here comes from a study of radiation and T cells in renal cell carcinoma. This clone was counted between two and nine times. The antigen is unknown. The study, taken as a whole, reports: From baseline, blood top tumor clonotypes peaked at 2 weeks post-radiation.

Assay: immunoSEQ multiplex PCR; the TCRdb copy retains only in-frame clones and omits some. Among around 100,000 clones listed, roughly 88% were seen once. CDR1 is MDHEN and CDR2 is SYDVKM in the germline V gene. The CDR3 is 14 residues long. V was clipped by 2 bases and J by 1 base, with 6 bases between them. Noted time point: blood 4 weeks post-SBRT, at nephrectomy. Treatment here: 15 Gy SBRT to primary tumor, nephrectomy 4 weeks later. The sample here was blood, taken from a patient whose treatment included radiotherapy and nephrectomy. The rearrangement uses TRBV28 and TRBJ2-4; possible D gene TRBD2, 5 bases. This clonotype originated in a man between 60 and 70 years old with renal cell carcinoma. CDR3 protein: CASSLTRAKNIQYF. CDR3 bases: TGTGCCAGCAGTTTAACTAGGGCCAAAAACATTCAGTACTTC.